Each of the 27 T cell receptor beta chains below was sequenced from the same sample in a study of CD8+CD57+ T cells in acquired aplastic anemia. Profiles of TCR beta VDJ and CDR3 were generated from a genomic DNA template. MiXCR, run by TCRdb on the reads, gives a single entry per CDR3 protein. Among about 190,000 distinct CDR3 sequences listed, approximately 50% were seen once. Sequencing was done on a sample of sorted CD4+, CD8+, or CD8+CD57+ T cells (not recorded which) from PBMCs. These receptors all stem from a human donor in good health, serving as a control.

This clonotype was detected once. The rearrangement joins TRBV10-2 to TRBJ2-3; D remains ambiguous. Between the trimmed V and J ends, which lost 7 bases and 0 bases, there was a span of 11 bases. This CDR3 comprises 14 residues. Germline CDR1 reads WSHSY; CDR2 reads SAAADI. The CDR3 sequence: CASTATSSTDTQYF. CDR3 DNA sequence: TGCGCCAGCACAGCTACCTCTAGCACAGATACGCAGTATTTT.

This clonotype occurred many times. The chain joins TRBV7-9 to TRBJ2-7; D not certain. The CDR3 spans 14 residues. Germline CDR1 reads SEHNR; CDR2 reads FQNEAQ (reference sequence). Trimming took 2 bases from V and 1 from J, leaving 9 bases between them. CDR3 sequence: CASSLRHRSYEQYF. The CDR3 DNA follows: TGTGCCAGCAGCTTACGGCACCGATCCTACGAGCAGTACTTC.

This clonotype was recorded at least ten times. V usage is TRBV6-6 and J usage is TRBJ2-7; the D gene is possibly TRBD1 (6 bases). V was shortened by 2 bases and J by 3 bases, with 11 bases between the two germline ends. Germline V gene data show CDR1 as MNHNY and CDR2 as SVGAGI (reference sequence). This CDR3 comprises 14 residues. CDR3 sequence: CASSYTGQYYEQYF. CDR3 nucleotides: TGTGCCAGCAGTTACACAGGGCAATACTACGAGCAGTACTTC.

The rearrangement uses TRBV7-9 and TRBJ2-7; TRBD1 agrees at 9 bases. The CDR3 covers 15 residues. V was clipped by 1 base and J by 6 bases; unmatched bases: 7. Germline CDR1 reads SEHNR; CDR2 reads FQNEAQ (reference sequence). As DNA, the CDR3 is TGTGCCAGCAGCTTAGAGGGACAGGGCTCTGGCGAGCAGTACTTC. This gives the protein CASSLEGQGSGEQYF.

The chain combines TRBV2 with TRBJ1-5; D may be TRBD1 (5 bases). V was shortened by 2 bases and J by 3 bases, with 20 bases between the two germline ends. The CDR3 covers 18 residues. The germline V gene encodes CDR1 SNHLY and CDR2 FYNNEI. CDR3 sequence (DNA): TGTGCCAGCAGTGAACCCTTCCAGGGTCAATGGGTCAATCAGCCCCAGCATTTT. The encoded protein is CASSEPFQGQWVNQPQHF. Based on the CDR3 plus reference TRBV2 and TRBJ1-5, the full variable domain is EPEVTQTPSHQVTQMGQEVILRCVPISNHLYFYWYRQILGQKVEFLVSFYNNEISEKSEIFDDQFSVERPDGSNFTLKIRSTKLEDSAMYFCASSEPFQGQWVNQPQHFGDGTRLSIL.

This clonotype was detected many times. This rearrangement joins TRBV6-1 to TRBJ2-5; TRBD2 matches at 9 bases. V lost 3 bases and J lost 1; bases outside the gene matches: 3. Germline CDR1 is MNHNS and CDR2 is SASEGT. The CDR3 has 15 residues. The chain's CDR3 is CASSEQRGVQETQYF. CDR3 nucleotides: TGTGCCAGCAGTGAGCAGCGGGGGGTCCAAGAGACCCAGTACTTC.

The chain uses TRBV20-1 and TRBJ2-5; 7 bases are shared with TRBD1. J gave up 1 base and V 3 bases, and 5 bases lay outside the gene matches. Germline CDR1 reads DFQATT; CDR2 reads SNEGSKA (reference sequence). The CDR3 contains 14 residues. CDR3 loop: CSASLRDSQETQYF. The CDR3 DNA sequence: TGCAGTGCTAGCCTCCGGGACAGCCAAGAGACCCAGTACTTC.

The J gene is TRBJ1-2, the V gene TRBV19; possible D gene TRBD1, 5 bases. Per the germline V gene, CDR1 is LNHDA and CDR2 is SQIVND (reference sequence). Trimming removed 6 bases at V and 1 base at J, with 9 bases between. The CDR3 runs 13 residues. CDR3 loop: CASRGVVNYGYTF. The CDR3 region has the DNA TGTGCCAGTAGGGGGGTAGTTAACTATGGCTACACCTTC.

This clonotype was seen a handful of times. CDR3 amino acids: CASSDPGGQGYEQYF. The CDR3 nucleotides read TGTGCCAGCAGTGACCCCGGTGGACAGGGCTACGAGCAGTACTTC. The chain uses TRBV25-1 and TRBJ2-7; 8 bases agree with TRBD1. V trimming: 3 bases; J trimming: 3 bases; junction bases outside the gene matches: 7. The CDR3 sequence is 15 residues long. Germline CDR1 is MGHDK and CDR2 is SYGVNS.

This clonotype was recorded at least ten times. The chain employs TRBV9 and TRBJ2-7; TRBD1 is a possible D gene (5 bases). The CDR3 covers 15 residues. Germline CDR1 is SGDLS and CDR2 is YYNGEE. The V and J ends lost 0 bases and 8 bases respectively, with 18 bases between them. The CDR3 loop reads CASSVDWGLNVKQYF. As DNA, the CDR3 is TGTGCCAGCAGCGTAGATTGGGGCTTAAACGTGAAGCAGTACTTC.

The V call is TRBV7-3, the J call TRBJ1-1; weak D call: TRBD1 (5 bases). The germline V gene has CDR1 SGHTA and CDR2 FQGTGA. Trimming removed 4 bases at V and 7 bases at J, with 19 bases between. The length of the CDR3 is 15 residues. The CDR3 DNA reads as TGTGCCAGCAGCTCGGGATGGGGGGTAGGGATTGAAGCTTTCTTT. The encoded protein is CASSSGWGVGIEAFF. Full variable domain (missing parts from reference TRBV7-3 and TRBJ1-1): GAGVSQTPSNKVTEKGKYVELRCDPISGHTALYWYRQSLGQGPEFLIYFQGTGAADDSGLPNDRFFAVRPEGSVSTLKIQRTERGDSAVYLCASSSGWGVGIEAFFGQGTRLTVV.

This clonotype was found many times. The chain is built from TRBV12-3 or TRBV12-4 and TRBJ1-1, with D possibly being TRBD1 (5 bases). V was trimmed by 2 bases and J by 1 base, leaving 8 bases between them. This CDR3 region has 14 residues. For the CDR3, the DNA is TGTGCCAGCAGTTTAACCAGGGCGAACACTGAAGCTTTCTTT. Translation: CASSLTRANTEAFF.

The chain has TRBV19 and TRBJ2-3; 7 bases align to TRBD1. J lost 8 bases, V lost 2 bases, and 4 bases had no gene match. Germline CDR1 LNHDA, CDR2 SQIVND (reference sequence). The CDR3 is made up of 13 amino acids. CDR3 in amino acids: CASSINRDSTQYF. CDR3 sequence (DNA): TGTGCCAGTAGTATAAACCGGGACAGTACGCAGTATTTT.

Comment on this clonotype: Since the CDR3 does not end with the conserved phenylalanine or tryptophan, this likely comes from a read error. V usage is TRBV28 and J usage is TRBJ1-1, with no clear D. Trimming shortened V by 2 bases and J by 1 base, and 11 bases separated the two germline ends. Germline assignment: CDR1 MDHEN and CDR2 SYDVKM. CDR3 length equals 15 residues. The CDR3 coding sequence is TGTGCCAGCAGTTTAGCCTCGGTTAGGAACACTGAAGCTTTCTCT. It is translated as CASSLASVRNTEAFS.

This clonotype was recorded at least ten times. V and J are TRBV5-1 and TRBJ2-2, with 12 bases aligning to TRBD1. With V trimmed by 5 bases and J by 5 bases, 7 bases remained unmatched. This CDR3 has 16 residues. Germline V gene data show CDR1 as SGHRS and CDR2 as YFSETQ. The CDR3 spells CASRPPGQGATGELFF. CDR3 nucleotides: TGCGCCAGCAGACCCCCGGGACAGGGGGCAACCGGGGAGCTGTTTTTT.

About this clonotype itself: Likely a read error: the CDR3 ends without its conserved phenylalanine or tryptophan. The rearrangement uses TRBV20-1 and TRBJ1-6, with a tentative D call TRBD1 (6 bases). From germline, CDR1 is DFQATT and CDR2 SNEGSKA (reference sequence). The CDR3 extends over 15 amino acids. Between the trimmed V and J ends, which lost 3 bases and 8 bases, there was a span of 17 bases. The DNA for the CDR3 is TGCAGTGCTAGGGCGCGTGAGACAGGTGATTCACCCCTCCACTTG. It is translated as CSARARETGDSPLHL.

This chain joins TRBV7-9 and TRBJ2-7; possibly TRBD2 for D (6 bases). CDR1 is SEHNR, CDR2 FQNEAQ, per germline (reference sequence). Trimming pared 10 bases from V and 7 bases from J, leaving 20 bases between. The CDR3 runs 13 residues. As DNA, the CDR3 is TGTGCCACCCGGGACTTCACGAGTGATGAGCAGTACTTC. This sequence encodes CATRDFTSDEQYF.

In this sample, this clonotype turned up many times. The V call is TRBV5-1, the J call TRBJ1-1; no clear D. V shed 6 bases and J shed 1 base, with 7 bases lying between them. The V gene's germline CDR1 is SGHRS and CDR2 YFSETQ. The CDR3 loop spans 12 amino acids. In DNA, the CDR3 is TGCGCCAGCAATTCCCAGAACACTGAAGCTTTCTTT. Amino acids: CASNSQNTEAFF.

The V and J genes are TRBV10-2 and TRBJ2-7; the D gene is possibly TRBD1 (5 bases). The CDR3 spans 14 residues. Germline V CDR1 and CDR2: WSHSY, SAAADI. Trimming took off 5 bases at V and 0 bases at J, with 11 bases between the two ends. CDR3 sequence: CASSSDRSSYEQYF. CDR3 sequence (DNA): TGCGCCAGCAGTTCCGACAGAAGCTCCTACGAGCAGTACTTC.

This rearrangement joins TRBV29-1 to TRBJ2-7, with D perhaps TRBD2 (5 bases). V dropped 2 bases and J dropped 3 bases, with 11 bases sitting between them. The V gene's germline CDR1 is SQVTM and CDR2 ANQGSEA. The CDR3 extends over 13 amino acids. The CDR3 loop is CSVEKPGGYEQYF. CDR3 DNA: TGCAGCGTTGAAAAACCCGGAGGCTACGAGCAGTACTTC.

The chain links TRBV7-2 to TRBJ1-2; a possible D gene is TRBD1 (5 bases). CDR1 is SGHTA, CDR2 FQGNSA, per germline. This CDR3 spans 14 amino acids. With 1 base removed from V and 7 bases from J, the gap between germline ends came to 13 bases. The chain's CDR3 is CASSLGISGSGYTF. The DNA of the CDR3 is TGTGCCAGCAGCTTAGGTATCTCAGGGTCTGGCTACACCTTC.

This chain connects TRBV9 to TRBJ2-1; D possibly matches TRBD1 or TRBD2 (8 bases each). Germline V lookup: CDR1 SGDLS, CDR2 YYNGEE. The CDR3 covers 16 residues. V was clipped by 4 bases and J by 7 bases, with 21 bases between them. The chain's CDR3 is CASSPRLAGQVNEQFF. The CDR3 DNA is TGTGCCAGCAGCCCCCGTTTAGCGGGACAGGTGAATGAGCAGTTCTTC.

Note on this clonotype: At one boundary the junction diverges from the germline segment, which might be a read error. V usage is TRBV24-1 and J usage is TRBJ1-1; 7 nucleotides agree with TRBD1. The germline V gene has CDR1 KGHDR and CDR2 SFDVKD. The CDR3 runs to 13 residues. CDR3: CAARGTANTEAFF. CDR3 in DNA: TGTGCCGCCAGGGGGACAGCGAACACTGAAGCTTTCTTT.

Regarding this clonotype: Without the conserved terminal phenylalanine or tryptophan, this CDR3 likely stems from a read error. No DNA is shown, since the ends of the CDR3 on it are uncertain; the CDR3 is the one TCRdb lists. The chain employs TRBV7-2 and TRBJ2-1; the table's D call TRBD2 went unverified against the DNA. Germline CDR1 SGHTA, CDR2 FQGNSA. Including both end residues, the CDR3 is 18 amino acids long. The CDR3 is CASSPLAGGRFVDNEQTL.

V and J are TRBV24-1 and TRBJ2-3; 8 bases align to TRBD1. V lost 4 bases and J lost 0; bases outside the gene matches: 5. The CDR3 sequence is 16 residues long. Germline V gives CDR1 KGHDR, CDR2 SFDVKD. CDR3 amino acids: CATSETTGGSTDTQYF. For the CDR3, the DNA is TGTGCCACCAGTGAGACTACAGGGGGGAGCACAGATACGCAGTATTTT.

This chain uses TRBV2 with TRBJ1-3; D is uncertain. Trimming shortened V by 6 bases and J by 2 bases, and 11 bases separated the two germline ends. The CDR3 runs to 14 residues. Per germline, CDR1 SNHLY and CDR2 FYNNEI. CDR3 residues: CASRKDSPGNTIYF. CDR3 in DNA: TGTGCCAGCAGGAAGGATTCTCCTGGAAACACCATATATTTT.

The rearrangement joins TRBV12-3 or TRBV12-4 to TRBJ2-3; 9 nucleotides align to TRBD1. The CDR3 runs to 17 residues. Trimming removed 3 bases from V and 4 bases from J; junction bases left unmatched: 11. The CDR3 bases are TGTGCCAGCAGTTTCCAATGGGGACAGGGACATCCAGATACGCAGTATTTT. Translation: CASSFQWGQGHPDTQYF.